The rows below give T cell receptor beta chains drawn from one sample of a study of T-cell reconstitution after alpha-beta-depleted transplantation in children. TCRdb reprocessed the PCR reads with MiXCR, giving one entry per CDR3 protein. The sample contains about 480,000 distinct CDR3 sequences, around 13% of which appear only once. This specimen was PBMCs from the stem cell graft donor, taken from the stem cell graft. The source of these receptors is a human donor who donated a stem cell graft to a child with combined immunodeficiency. Each CDR3 is given with its conserved first and last residue.

V gene: TRBV5-1
J gene: TRBJ2-1
CDR3 protein: CASSLSPGLINEQFF

V gene: TRBV7-8
J gene: TRBJ2-1
CDR3 protein: CASSLERPNPQFF

V gene: TRBV28
J gene: TRBJ2-7
CDR3 protein: CASSLWDSEAYEQYF

V gene: TRBV5-5
J gene: TRBJ2-2
CDR3 protein: CASSLSRTENTGELFF

V gene: TRBV6-5
J gene: TRBJ2-7
CDR3 protein: CASSYLGQDSYEQYF

V gene: TRBV4-3
J gene: TRBJ1-6
CDR3 protein: CASSQGTGLDSPLHF

V gene: TRBV4-2
J gene: TRBJ2-7
CDR3 protein: CASSLRPGLNYEQYF

V gene: TRBV12-3/TRBV12-4
J gene: TRBJ2-5
CDR3 protein: CASRPRLAVGETQYF

V gene: TRBV7-3
J gene: TRBJ1-2
CDR3 protein: CASSLSGTGDGYTF

V gene: TRBV12-3/TRBV12-4
J gene: TRBJ2-1
CDR3 protein: CASSKGYGSRDEQFF

V gene: TRBV6-2/TRBV6-3
J gene: TRBJ2-5
CDR3 protein: CASSYGDRDMETQYF

V gene: TRBV7-8
J gene: TRBJ2-1
CDR3 protein: CASSLARGTGNNREQFF

V gene: TRBV5-1
J gene: TRBJ2-7
CDR3 protein: CASSWGLAGGGYEQYF

V gene: TRBV5-1
J gene: TRBJ2-3
CDR3 protein: CASSPGAVTDTQYF

V gene: TRBV24-1
J gene: TRBJ2-1
CDR3 protein: CATSAETRGTRYEQFF

V gene: TRBV20-1
J gene: TRBJ2-3
CDR3 protein: CSAPQTGGEDTQYF

V gene: TRBV12-3/TRBV12-4
J gene: TRBJ2-7
CDR3 protein: CASSLGRGRPYEQYF

V gene: TRBV9
J gene: TRBJ2-7
CDR3 protein: CASSVALQGYEQYF

V gene: TRBV2
J gene: TRBJ2-3
CDR3 protein: CASRITGSTDTQYF

V gene: TRBV12-3/TRBV12-4
J gene: TRBJ2-2
CDR3 protein: CAGKDSGTQTGELFF

V gene: TRBV6-5
J gene: TRBJ2-7
CDR3 protein: CASSYRLAGVFEQYF

V gene: TRBV7-2
J gene: TRBJ1-3
CDR3 protein: CASSLVGADFSGNTIYF

V gene: TRBV6-6
J gene: TRBJ1-1
CDR3 protein: CATLGTAEAFF

V gene: TRBV4-3
J gene: TRBJ2-1
CDR3 protein: CASSQEAASSDYNEQFF

V gene: TRBV5-1
J gene: TRBJ2-7
CDR3 protein: CASSAEAGGFYEQYF

V gene: TRBV12-3/TRBV12-4
J gene: TRBJ1-2
CDR3 protein: CASRNSGGIGYTF

V gene: TRBV10-2
J gene: TRBJ2-2
CDR3 protein: CASSEEPSSGENDTGELFF

V gene: TRBV7-2
J gene: TRBJ2-7
CDR3 protein: CASSITSGGYEQYF

V gene: TRBV11-3
J gene: TRBJ1-3
CDR3 protein: CASSLQTRWLSGNTIYF

V gene: TRBV12-3/TRBV12-4
J gene: TRBJ1-4
CDR3 protein: CASSRVSRGEKLFF

V gene: TRBV19
J gene: TRBJ2-7
CDR3 protein: CASSTSPTGDYEQYF

V gene: TRBV24-1
J gene: TRBJ2-3
CDR3 protein: CATSDLQGRDRGHPDTQYF

V gene: TRBV7-2
J gene: TRBJ2-5
CDR3 protein: CASSLTGGAGRETQYF

V gene: TRBV30
J gene: TRBJ1-1
CDR3 protein: CAWSKDIEAFF

V gene: TRBV24-1
J gene: TRBJ1-1
CDR3 protein: CATSGAVNTEAFF

V gene: TRBV29-1
J gene: TRBJ2-7
CDR3 protein: CSATGGTGGEQYF

V gene: TRBV2
J gene: TRBJ2-2
CDR3 protein: CASRRQGDTGELFF

V gene: TRBV18
J gene: TRBJ2-2
CDR3 protein: CATQAGGPTGELFF

V gene: TRBV24-1
J gene: TRBJ2-1
CDR3 protein: CATEPRSGGDEQFF

V gene: TRBV7-2
J gene: TRBJ2-1
CDR3 protein: CASSMPGTGTPNEQFF

V gene: TRBV15
J gene: TRBJ2-2
CDR3 protein: CATSRVVTAYTGELFF

V gene: TRBV7-9
J gene: TRBJ1-2
CDR3 protein: CASSPGQGEGIGYTF